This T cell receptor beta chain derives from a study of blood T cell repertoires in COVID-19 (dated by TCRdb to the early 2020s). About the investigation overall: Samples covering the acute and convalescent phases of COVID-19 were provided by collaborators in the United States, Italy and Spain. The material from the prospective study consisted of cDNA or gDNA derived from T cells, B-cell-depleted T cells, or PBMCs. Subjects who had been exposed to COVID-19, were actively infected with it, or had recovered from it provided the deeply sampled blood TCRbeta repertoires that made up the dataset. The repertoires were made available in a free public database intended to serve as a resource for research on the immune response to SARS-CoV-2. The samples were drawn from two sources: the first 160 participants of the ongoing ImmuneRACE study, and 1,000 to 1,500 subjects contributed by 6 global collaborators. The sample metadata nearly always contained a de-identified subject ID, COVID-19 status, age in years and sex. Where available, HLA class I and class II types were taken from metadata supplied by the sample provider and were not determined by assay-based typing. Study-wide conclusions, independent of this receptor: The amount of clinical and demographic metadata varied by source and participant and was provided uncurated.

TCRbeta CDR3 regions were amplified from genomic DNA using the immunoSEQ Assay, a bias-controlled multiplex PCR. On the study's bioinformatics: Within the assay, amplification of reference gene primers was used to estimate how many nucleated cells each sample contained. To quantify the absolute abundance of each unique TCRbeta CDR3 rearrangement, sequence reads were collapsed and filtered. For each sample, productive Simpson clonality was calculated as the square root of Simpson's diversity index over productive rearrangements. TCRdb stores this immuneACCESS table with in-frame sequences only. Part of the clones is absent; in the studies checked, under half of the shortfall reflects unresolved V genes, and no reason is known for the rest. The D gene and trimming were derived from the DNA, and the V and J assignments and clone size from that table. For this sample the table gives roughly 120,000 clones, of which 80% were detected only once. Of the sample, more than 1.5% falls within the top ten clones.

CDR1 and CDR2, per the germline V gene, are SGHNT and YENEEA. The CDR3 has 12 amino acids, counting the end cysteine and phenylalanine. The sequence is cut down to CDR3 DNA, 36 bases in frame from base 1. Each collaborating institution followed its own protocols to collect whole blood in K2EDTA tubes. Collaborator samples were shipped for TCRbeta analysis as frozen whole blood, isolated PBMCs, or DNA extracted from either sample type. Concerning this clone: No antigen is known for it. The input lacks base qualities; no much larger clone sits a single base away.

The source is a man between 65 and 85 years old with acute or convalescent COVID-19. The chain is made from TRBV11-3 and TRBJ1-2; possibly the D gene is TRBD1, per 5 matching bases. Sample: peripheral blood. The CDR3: CAVGQSNYGYTF. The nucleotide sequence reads TGTGCTGTGGGGCAGTCTAACTATGGCTACACCTTC. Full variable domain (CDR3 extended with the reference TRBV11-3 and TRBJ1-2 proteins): EAGVVQSPRYKIIEKKQPVAFWCNPISGHNTLYWYLQNLGQGPELLIRYENEEAVDDSQLPKDRFSAERLKGVDSTLKIQPAELGDSAVYLCAVGQSNYGYTFGSGTRLTVV.